Shown below are 20 T cell receptor beta chains from a single sample sequenced in a study of shared clonotypes between healthy human individuals. The repertoire was sequenced with immunoSEQ multiplex PCR; TCRdb's copy has only in-frame clones and lacks some. The table lists some 2,000,000 clones, around 96% of them singletons, with more than 0.95% in the top ten. Selected positively for CCR7 and CD45RO-negative, naive CD8 cells excluded terminally differentiated effector memory CD45RA+ cells. Material: naive CD8+ T cells sorted from blood. The receptors stem from a man younger than 35 in good health.

This chain connects TRBV4-3 to TRBJ2-7, with unresolved D. Trimming removed 0 bases from V and 2 bases from J, with 14 bases in between. The CDR3 is 16 residues long. Germline V gives CDR1 LGHNA, CDR2 YSLEER. CDR3 nucleotide sequence: TGCGCCAGCAGCCAAGATGTAACCGCCTTTACCTACGAGCAGTACTTC. Amino acid sequence: CASSQDVTAFTYEQYF.

The DNA for the CDR3 is TGCGCCAGCAGCCGCGACTCATATTTTTCTAGCACAGATACGCAGTATTTT. This translates into CASSRDSYFSSTDTQYF. This rearrangement joins TRBV4-3 to TRBJ2-3; D gene unclear. Germline V lookup: CDR1 LGHNA, CDR2 YSLEER. V was cut by 4 bases and J by 0 bases, with 17 bases left in between. CDR3 size: 17 residues.

The V call is TRBV6-1, the J call TRBJ2-1; 9 bases line up with TRBD1. The V gene's germline CDR1 is MNHNS and CDR2 SASEGT. The CDR3 totals 18 residues. V lost 4 bases to trimming and J lost 8 bases; unmatched junction nucleotides: 18. The CDR3 is CASSARLIDRGDFHEQFF. The CDR3 DNA is TGTGCCAGCAGTGCCCGCCTAATTGACAGGGGGGATTTTCATGAGCAGTTCTTC.

The V call is TRBV27, the J call TRBJ1-2; 12 nucleotides match TRBD1. The germline gives CDR1 MNHEY, CDR2 SMNVEV (reference sequence). With 5 bases clipped from V and 3 bases from J, the junction kept 7 bases outside the gene matches. The CDR3 length is 16 residues. The CDR3 region has the DNA TGTGCCAGCAGTGGGGGACAGGGGGCGCGGGACTATGGCTACACCTTC. Translation gives CASSGGQGARDYGYTF.

The V and J genes are TRBV27 and TRBJ1-4; D not resolved. The CDR3 is 13 residues long. V dropped 5 bases and J dropped 3 bases, with 7 bases sitting between them. Germline V gives CDR1 MNHEY, CDR2 SMNVEV (reference sequence). The CDR3, as DNA: TGTGCCAGCAGTACTGGGGCTAATGAAAAACTGTTTTTT. Its translation: CASSTGANEKLFF.

The chain carries TRBV6-6 and TRBJ2-2, with TRBD1 matching 9 bases. CDR3 length: 15 amino acids. With 7 bases clipped from V and 3 bases from J, the junction kept 6 bases outside the gene matches. CDR1 is MNHNY, CDR2 SVGAGI, per germline (reference sequence). CDR3 loop: CASNTRDRDTGELFF. In DNA, the CDR3 is TGTGCCAGCAACACCCGGGACAGGGACACCGGGGAGCTGTTTTTT.

V usage is TRBV5-4 and J usage is TRBJ1-5, with TRBD1 as a possible D gene (5 bases). The CDR3 length is 12 residues. Germline-derived CDR1 and CDR2 are SGHNT and YYREEE (reference sequence). The V and J ends lost 4 bases and 8 bases respectively, with 10 bases between them. CDR3 nucleotide sequence: TGTGCCAGCAGCGTCGGGGGGGAGCCCCAGCATTTT. It is translated as CASSVGGEPQHF.

This chain joins TRBV5-4 and TRBJ1-6; tentatively, D is TRBD1 (5 bases). CDR3 length equals 16 residues. V lost 2 bases and J 8 bases, leaving 17 bases between the germline ends. The germline V gene has CDR1 SGHNT and CDR2 YYREEE (reference sequence). CDR3 protein: CASSFSGGGGDSPLHF. CDR3 bases: TGTGCCAGCAGCTTTAGTGGGGGGGGTGGTGATTCACCCCTCCACTTT. The whole variable domain, filled in from reference TRBV5-4 and TRBJ1-6, reads ETGVTQSPTHLIKTRGQQVTLRCSSQSGHNTVSWYQQALGQGPQFIFQYYREEENGRGNFPPRFSGLQFPNYSSELNVNALELDDSALYLCASSFSGGGGDSPLHFGNGTRLTVT.

The chain combines TRBV6-1 with TRBJ1-6; D not resolved. The CDR3 has 16 amino acids. Germline loops: CDR1 MNHNS, CDR2 SASEGT. V lost 3 bases and J 0 bases, leaving 9 bases between the germline ends. In DNA, the CDR3 is TGTGCCAGCAGTGATCGGGCAAACTCCTATAATTCACCCCTCCACTTT. Translating it yields CASSDRANSYNSPLHF.

J is TRBJ2-3 and V is TRBV5-1, with D perhaps matching TRBD1 (6 bases). From germline, CDR1 is SGHRS and CDR2 YFSETQ. The CDR3 has 14 amino acids. Trimming shortened V by 2 bases and J by 2 bases, and 9 bases separated the two germline ends. CDR3 amino acids: CASSLQGTTDTQYF. CDR3 sequence (DNA): TGCGCCAGCAGCTTACAGGGAACCACAGATACGCAGTATTTT.

In its sample, this clone was seen a few times. Other DNA sequences in the same sample also yield this CDR3. The chain carries TRBV7-9 and TRBJ1-5, with a tentative D call TRBD1 (5 bases). Germline CDR1 is SEHNR and CDR2 is FQNEAQ (reference sequence). This CDR3 region has 12 residues. Trimming left V 5 bases short and J 4 bases short, with 6 bases between. CDR3 protein: CASSRGNQPQHF. In DNA form, the CDR3 reads TGTGCCAGCAGCAGGGGAAATCAGCCCCAGCATTTT.

The V gene is TRBV10-1, the J gene TRBJ1-1; D remains ambiguous. The CDR3 has 13 residues. Per the germline V gene, CDR1 is WNHNN and CDR2 is SYGVQD (reference sequence). The V end was cut by 0 bases, the J end by 5 bases, with 7 bases between. CDR3 sequence reads: CASSESDGTEAFF. The CDR3 nucleotides read TGCGCCAGCAGTGAGTCGGATGGAACTGAAGCTTTCTTT.

The chain uses TRBV19 and TRBJ2-2; D is unresolved. CDR1 is LNHDA and CDR2 is SQIVND in the germline V gene (reference sequence). This CDR3 contains 15 residues. Trimming shortened V by 4 bases and J by 0 bases, and 9 bases separated the two germline ends. The CDR3 sequence is CASSNGDTNTGELFF. CDR3 sequence (DNA): TGTGCCAGTAGTAATGGCGACACGAACACCGGGGAGCTGTTTTTT.

J is TRBJ1-4 and V is TRBV4-1; 9 bases agree with TRBD1. CDR3 length: 16 residues. Trimming took 3 bases from V and 8 from J; bases not matched to a gene: 10. Germline assignment: CDR1 MGHRA and CDR2 YSYEKL. The CDR3 bases are TGCGCCAGCAGCCACCCGTTGGGACAGGGTCTCGAAAAACTGTTTTTT. Its translation is CASSHPLGQGLEKLFF.

The chain combines TRBV4-3 with TRBJ1-1; 12 bases match TRBD1. V trimming: 4 bases; J trimming: 5 bases; junction bases outside the gene matches: 5. The length of the CDR3 is 15 residues. The germline CDR1 and CDR2 sequences are LGHNA and YSLEER. The CDR3 protein is CASSRGGQGATEAFF. Written as DNA, the CDR3 is TGCGCCAGCAGCCGGGGGGGACAGGGGGCTACTGAAGCTTTCTTT.

Concerning this clone: One junction end does not reproduce the germline sequence, and a read error may be involved. The chain employs TRBV7-7 and TRBJ2-5; D gene ambiguous. Germline CDR1 is SSHAT and CDR2 is FNYEAQ (reference sequence). The CDR3 has 13 residues. The CDR3 coding sequence is TGTGCTAGCAGCTTAATAGATGGGGAGACCCAGTACTTC. It specifies CASSLIDGETQYF.

Concerning this clone itself: The sample contains more than one DNA sequence encoding this CDR3. The chain has TRBV27 and TRBJ2-7; 8 bases align to TRBD1. There are 11 residues in the CDR3. Germline CDR1 is MNHEY and CDR2 is SMNVEV (reference sequence). Germline trimming cut 5 bases from V and 6 bases from J; bases unmatched to any gene: 0. The CDR3 nucleotides are TGTGCCAGCAGTACAGGGGGCGAGCAGTACTTC. Translation: CASSTGGEQYF.

Notes on this clone: The identical CDR3 is also encoded by other nucleotide sequences in the sample. The gene calls are TRBV27 and TRBJ2-1, with TRBD2 matching over 10 bases. The germline CDR1 and CDR2 sequences are MNHEY and SMNVEV (reference sequence). This CDR3 region has 14 residues. V dropped 3 bases and J dropped 5; count of bases not matched to a gene: 1. CDR3 sequence reads: CASSFLAGDNEQFF. DNA of the CDR3: TGTGCCAGCAGTTTCCTAGCGGGAGACAATGAGCAGTTCTTC.

The rearrangement uses TRBV12-5 and TRBJ2-2; 7 bases align to TRBD2. Germline lookup yields CDR1 LGHNT and CDR2 FRNRAP. The CDR3 covers 17 residues. V shed 0 bases, J shed 5 bases, and the junction held 9 bases outside the gene matches. The chain's CDR3 is CASGLVPPWEGTGELFF. For the CDR3, the DNA is TGTGCTAGTGGTTTGGTACCTCCTTGGGAGGGGACCGGGGAGCTGTTTTTT.

As concerns this clone: This same CDR3 is encoded by further DNA sequences in the sample. This rearrangement joins TRBV25-1 to TRBJ2-7; D uncertain. CDR3 length: 11 residues. Trimming removed 4 bases from V and 3 bases from J, with 4 bases in between. CDR1 and CDR2 from the germline V gene are MGHDK and SYGVNS. The CDR3 loop reads CASSGGYEQYF. The CDR3 bases are TGTGCCAGCAGTGGTGGCTACGAGCAGTACTTC.